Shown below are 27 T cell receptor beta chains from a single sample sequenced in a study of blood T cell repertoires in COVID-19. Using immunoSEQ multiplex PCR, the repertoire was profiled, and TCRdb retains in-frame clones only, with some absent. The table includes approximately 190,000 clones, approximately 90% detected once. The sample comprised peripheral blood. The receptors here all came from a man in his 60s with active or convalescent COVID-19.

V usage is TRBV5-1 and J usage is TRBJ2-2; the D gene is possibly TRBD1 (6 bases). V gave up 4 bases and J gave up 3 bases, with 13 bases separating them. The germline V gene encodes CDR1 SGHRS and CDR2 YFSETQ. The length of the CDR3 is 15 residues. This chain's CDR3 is CASSRAGVDTGELFF. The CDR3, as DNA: TGCGCCAGCAGCCGAGCAGGGGTCGACACCGGGGAGCTGTTTTTT.

Here the CDR3 reads CASSLGSGADTQYF. The CDR3 DNA sequence: TGTGCCAGCTCGCTTGGTAGCGGTGCAGATACGCAGTATTTT. The chain has TRBV3-1 (or the pseudogene TRBV3-2) and TRBJ2-3, with D possibly matching TRBD2 (6 bases). Germline CDR1 reads LGHDT; CDR2 reads YNNKEL (reference sequence). The CDR3 length is 14 residues. V was pared by 8 bases and J by 4 bases, with 16 bases between.

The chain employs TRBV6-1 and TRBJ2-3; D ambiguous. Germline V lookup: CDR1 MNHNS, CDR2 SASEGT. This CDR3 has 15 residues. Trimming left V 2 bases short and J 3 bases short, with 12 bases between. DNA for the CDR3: TGTGCCAGCAGTGAACTCCTAGGATTAACAGATACGCAGTATTTT. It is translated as CASSELLGLTDTQYF.

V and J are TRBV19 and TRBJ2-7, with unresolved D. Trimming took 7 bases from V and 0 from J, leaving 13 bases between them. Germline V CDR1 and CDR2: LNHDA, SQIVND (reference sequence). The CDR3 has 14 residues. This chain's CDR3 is CASNHPVSSYEQYF. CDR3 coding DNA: TGTGCCAGTAACCACCCGGTGAGCTCCTACGAGCAGTACTTC. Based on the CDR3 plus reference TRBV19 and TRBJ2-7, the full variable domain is DGGITQSPKYLFRKEGQNVTLSCEQNLNHDAMYWYRQDPGQGLRLIYYSQIVNDFQKGDIAEGYSVSREKKESFPLTVTSAQKNPTAFYLCASNHPVSSYEQYFGPGTRLTVT.

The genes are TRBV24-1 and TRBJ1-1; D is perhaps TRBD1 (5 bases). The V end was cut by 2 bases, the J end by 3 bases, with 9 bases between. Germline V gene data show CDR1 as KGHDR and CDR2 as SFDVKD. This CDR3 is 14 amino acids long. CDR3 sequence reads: CATSDSGKYTEAFF. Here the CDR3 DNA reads TGTGCCACCAGTGATTCAGGGAAATACACTGAAGCTTTCTTT.

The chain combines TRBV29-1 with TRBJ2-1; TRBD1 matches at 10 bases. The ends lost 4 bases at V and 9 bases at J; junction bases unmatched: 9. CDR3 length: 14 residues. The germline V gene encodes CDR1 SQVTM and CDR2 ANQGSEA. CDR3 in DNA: TGCAGCGTTGGAGGGGACAGGGGTCGGGTTGAGCAGTTCTTC. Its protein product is CSVGGDRGRVEQFF.

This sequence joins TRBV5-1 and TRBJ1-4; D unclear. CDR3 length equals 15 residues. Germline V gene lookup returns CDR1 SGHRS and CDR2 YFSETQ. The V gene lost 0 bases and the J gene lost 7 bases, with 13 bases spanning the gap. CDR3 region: CASSLVGLGGEKLFF. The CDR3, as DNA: TGCGCCAGCAGCTTGGTAGGTCTAGGTGGTGAAAAACTGTTTTTT.

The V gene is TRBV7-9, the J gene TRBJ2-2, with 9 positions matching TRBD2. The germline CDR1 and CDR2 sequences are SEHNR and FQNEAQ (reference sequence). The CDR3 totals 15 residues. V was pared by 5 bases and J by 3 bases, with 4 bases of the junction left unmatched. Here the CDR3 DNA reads TGTGCCAGCAGCCACGAGCGGGGGGACACCGGGGAGCTGTTTTTT. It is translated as CASSHERGDTGELFF.

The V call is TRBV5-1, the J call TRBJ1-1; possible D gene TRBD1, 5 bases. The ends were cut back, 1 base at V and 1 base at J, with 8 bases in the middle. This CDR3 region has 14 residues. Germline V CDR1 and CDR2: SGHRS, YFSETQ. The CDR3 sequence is CASSLKDRNTEAFF. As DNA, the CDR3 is TGCGCCAGCAGCTTGAAAGACAGGAACACTGAAGCTTTCTTT.

In nucleotides, the CDR3 is TGTGCCAGCAGCTTAGATCGGAACACTGAAGCTTTCTTT. It specifies CASSLDRNTEAFF. This sequence joins TRBV7-9 and TRBJ1-1; D is uncertain. The CDR3 length is 13 residues. Germline CDR1 reads SEHNR; CDR2 reads FQNEAQ (reference sequence). The germline V and J ends were trimmed by 1 base and 1 base, with 4 bases remaining between them.

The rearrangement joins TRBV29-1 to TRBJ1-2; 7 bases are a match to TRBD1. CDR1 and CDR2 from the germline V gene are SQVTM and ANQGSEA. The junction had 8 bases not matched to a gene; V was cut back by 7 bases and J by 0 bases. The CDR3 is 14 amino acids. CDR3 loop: CSARGDSTNYGYTF. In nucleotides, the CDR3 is TGCAGCGCCCGAGGGGACAGTACTAACTATGGCTACACCTTC.

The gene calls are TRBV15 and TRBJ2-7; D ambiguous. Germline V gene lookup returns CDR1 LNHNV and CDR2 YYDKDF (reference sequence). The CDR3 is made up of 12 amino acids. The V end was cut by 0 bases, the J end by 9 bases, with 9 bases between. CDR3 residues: CATSRDGAGQYF. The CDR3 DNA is TGTGCCACCAGCAGAGATGGAGCCGGGCAGTACTTC.

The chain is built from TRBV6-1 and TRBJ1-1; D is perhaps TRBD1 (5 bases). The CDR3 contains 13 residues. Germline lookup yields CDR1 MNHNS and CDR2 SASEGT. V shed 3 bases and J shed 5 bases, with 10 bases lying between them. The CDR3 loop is CASSDRRGTEAFF. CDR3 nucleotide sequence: TGTGCCAGCAGTGATCGTAGGGGTACTGAAGCTTTCTTT.

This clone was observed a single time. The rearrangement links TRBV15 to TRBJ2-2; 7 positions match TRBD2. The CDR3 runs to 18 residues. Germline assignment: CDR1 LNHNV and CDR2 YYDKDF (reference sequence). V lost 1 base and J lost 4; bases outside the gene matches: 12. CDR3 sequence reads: CATSRARIRREGTGELFF. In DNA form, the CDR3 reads TGTGCCACCAGCAGAGCTCGTATTCGCAGGGAGGGCACCGGGGAGCTGTTTTTT. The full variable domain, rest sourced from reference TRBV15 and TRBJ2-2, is DAMVIQNPRYQVTQFGKPVTLSCSQTLNHNVMYWYQQKSSQAPKLLFHYYDKDFNNEADTPDNFQSRRPNTSFCFLDIRSPGLGDTAMYLCATSRARIRREGTGELFFGEGSRLTVL.

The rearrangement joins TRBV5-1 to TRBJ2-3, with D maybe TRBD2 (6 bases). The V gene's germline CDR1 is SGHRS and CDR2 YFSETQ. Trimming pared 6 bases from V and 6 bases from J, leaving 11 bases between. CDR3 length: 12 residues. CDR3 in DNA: TGCGCCAGCATCGGGAGCGCGGATACGCAGTATTTT. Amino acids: CASIGSADTQYF.

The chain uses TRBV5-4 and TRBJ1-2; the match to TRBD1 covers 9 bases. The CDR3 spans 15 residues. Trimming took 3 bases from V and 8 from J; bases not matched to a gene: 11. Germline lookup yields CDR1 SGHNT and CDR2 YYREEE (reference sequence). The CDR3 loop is CASSSGIQGAVGYTF. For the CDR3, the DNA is TGTGCCAGCAGCTCCGGAATACAGGGGGCGGTGGGCTACACCTTC.

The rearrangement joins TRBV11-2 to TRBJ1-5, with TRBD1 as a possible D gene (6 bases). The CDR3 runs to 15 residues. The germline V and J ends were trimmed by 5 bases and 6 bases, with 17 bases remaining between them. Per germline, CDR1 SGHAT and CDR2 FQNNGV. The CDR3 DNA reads TGTGCCAGCAGCCTAACCAGGGGTTTTGGTCAGCCCCAGCATTTT. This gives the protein CASSLTRGFGQPQHF.

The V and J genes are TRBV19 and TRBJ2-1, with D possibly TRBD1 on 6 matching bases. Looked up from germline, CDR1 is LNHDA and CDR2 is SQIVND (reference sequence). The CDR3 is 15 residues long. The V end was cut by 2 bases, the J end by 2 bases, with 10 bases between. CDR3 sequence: CASSIMPGAYNEQFF. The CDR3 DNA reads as TGTGCCAGTAGTATAATGCCAGGGGCCTACAATGAGCAGTTCTTC.

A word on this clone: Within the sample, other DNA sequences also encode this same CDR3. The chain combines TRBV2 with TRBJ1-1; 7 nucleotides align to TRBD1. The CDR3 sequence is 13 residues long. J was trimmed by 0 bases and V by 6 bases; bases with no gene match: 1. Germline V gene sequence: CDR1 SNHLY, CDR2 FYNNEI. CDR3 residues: CASRGQMNTEAFF. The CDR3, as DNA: TGTGCCAGCAGGGGACAGATGAACACTGAAGCTTTCTTT.

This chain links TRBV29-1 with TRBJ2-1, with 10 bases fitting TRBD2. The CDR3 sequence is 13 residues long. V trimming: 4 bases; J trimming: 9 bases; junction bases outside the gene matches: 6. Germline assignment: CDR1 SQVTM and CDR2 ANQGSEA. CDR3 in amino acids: CSVASGGMGEQFF. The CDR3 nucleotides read TGCAGCGTTGCTAGCGGGGGTATGGGTGAGCAGTTCTTC.

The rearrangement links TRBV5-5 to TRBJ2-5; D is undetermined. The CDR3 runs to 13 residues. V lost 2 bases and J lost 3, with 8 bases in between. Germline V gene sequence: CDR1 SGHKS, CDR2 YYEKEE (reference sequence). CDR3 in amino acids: CASSLGREETQYF. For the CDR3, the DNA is TGTGCCAGCAGCTTAGGTCGGGAAGAGACCCAGTACTTC.

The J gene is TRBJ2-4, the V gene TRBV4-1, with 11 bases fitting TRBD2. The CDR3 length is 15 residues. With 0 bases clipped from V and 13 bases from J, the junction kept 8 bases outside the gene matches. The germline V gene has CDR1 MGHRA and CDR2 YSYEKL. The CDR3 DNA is TGCGCCAGCAGCCAAGATAAACTAGCGGGGGCCCTACAGTACTTC. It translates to CASSQDKLAGALQYF.

The CDR3 here is CASSHGRGNTEAFF. DNA of the CDR3: TGTGCCAGCAGCCATGGGAGGGGGAACACTGAAGCTTTCTTT. The chain is built from TRBV3-1 (or the pseudogene TRBV3-2) and TRBJ1-1; a possible D gene is TRBD1 (5 bases). CDR3 length: 14 residues. V shed 3 bases and J shed 1 base, with 9 bases lying between them. CDR1 is LGHDT and CDR2 is YNNKEL in the germline V gene (reference sequence).

In DNA form, the CDR3 reads TGTGCCAGCTCACGACAGCTCAGCACAGATACGCAGTATTTT. Residues: CASSRQLSTDTQYF. This chain connects TRBV18 to TRBJ2-3; weak D call: TRBD1 (5 bases). CDR1 is KGHSH and CDR2 is LQKENI in the germline V gene. This CDR3 spans 14 amino acids. V was clipped by 4 bases and J by 0 bases, with 8 bases between them. Using reference TRBV18 and TRBJ2-3 for the parts outside the CDR3, the full variable domain is NAGVMQNPRHLVRRRGQEARLRCSPMKGHSHVYWYRQLPEEGLKFMVYLQKENIIDESGMPKERFSAEFPKEGPSILRIQQVVRGDSAAYFCASSRQLSTDTQYFGPGTRLTVL.

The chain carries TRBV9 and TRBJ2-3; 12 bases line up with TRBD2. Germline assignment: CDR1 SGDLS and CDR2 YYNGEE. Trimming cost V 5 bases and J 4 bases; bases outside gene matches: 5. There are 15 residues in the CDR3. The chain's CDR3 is CASSLAGGQADTQYF. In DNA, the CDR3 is TGTGCCAGCAGTCTAGCGGGGGGGCAGGCAGATACGCAGTATTTT.

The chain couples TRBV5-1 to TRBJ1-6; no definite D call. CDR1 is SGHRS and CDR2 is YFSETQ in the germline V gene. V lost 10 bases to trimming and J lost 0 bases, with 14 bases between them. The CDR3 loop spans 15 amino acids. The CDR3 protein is CAPLEHSSYNSPLHF. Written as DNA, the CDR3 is TGCGCCCCCCTGGAGCATAGCTCCTATAATTCACCCCTCCACTTT.

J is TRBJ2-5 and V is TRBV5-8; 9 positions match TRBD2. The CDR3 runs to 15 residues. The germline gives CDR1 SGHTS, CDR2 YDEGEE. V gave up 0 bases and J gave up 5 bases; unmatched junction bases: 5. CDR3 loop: CASSLVLAGVETQYF. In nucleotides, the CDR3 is TGTGCCAGCAGCTTGGTATTAGCGGGGGTGGAGACCCAGTACTTC.